Below are 10 T cell receptor beta chains sequenced from a single sample in a study of CD8 T cells in Susac syndrome. Random hexamers were used to reverse transcribe the RNA input (about 0.45 to 1 ug). TCRdb redid the calling of the immunoSEQ multiplex PCR reads with MiXCR, one entry per CDR3 protein. The sample records about 210,000 distinct CDR3 sequences, approximately 94% being singletons. The sequencing input was CD4+ T cells from PBMCs. The source of these receptors is a human donor with Susac syndrome.

The chain is built from TRBV9 and TRBJ1-6; TRBD1 might be the D (5 bases). Deletions cut 4 bases from V and 6 bases from J, with 17 bases between. CDR1 is SGDLS, CDR2 YYNGEE, per germline. CDR3 length: 16 amino acids. CDR3 sequence reads: CASSTRDVPSNSPLHF. The CDR3 nucleotides read TGTGCCAGCAGCACGAGGGACGTACCATCTAATTCACCCCTCCACTTT.

The rearrangement links TRBV11-2 to TRBJ2-5, with D possibly called TRBD1 or TRBD2 (5 bases each). The CDR3 is 16 residues long. Trimming left V 6 bases short and J 2 bases short, with 19 bases between. Germline V lookup: CDR1 SGHAT, CDR2 FQNNGV. The chain's CDR3 is CASREALGRRQETQYF. CDR3 coding DNA: TGTGCCAGCAGAGAGGCTCTGGGACGTAGACAAGAGACCCAGTACTTC.

The J gene is TRBJ1-2, the V gene TRBV19; tentatively, D is TRBD1 (5 bases). The CDR3 is made up of 14 amino acids. Trimming took off 3 bases at V and 1 base at J, with 9 bases between the two ends. The germline V gene encodes CDR1 LNHDA and CDR2 SQIVND (reference sequence). The CDR3 DNA sequence: TGTGCCAGTAGTATGTCGACAGATAACTATGGCTACACCTTC. As protein: CASSMSTDNYGYTF. Filled out from reference TRBV19 and TRBJ1-2, the complete variable domain reads DGGITQSPKYLFRKEGQNVTLSCEQNLNHDAMYWYRQDPGQGLRLIYYSQIVNDFQKGDIAEGYSVSREKKESFPLTVTSAQKNPTAFYLCASSMSTDNYGYTFGSGTRLTVV.

The genes are TRBV20-1 and TRBJ2-1; D not resolved. The germline V and J ends were trimmed by 2 bases and 0 bases, with 14 bases remaining between them. The germline V gene encodes CDR1 DFQATT and CDR2 SNEGSKA (reference sequence). This CDR3 comprises 16 residues. The CDR3 reads CSARPHSGNSYNEQFF. CDR3 sequence (DNA): TGCAGTGCTAGACCCCACTCGGGCAACTCCTACAATGAGCAGTTCTTC.

The V gene is TRBV28, the J gene TRBJ1-5; TRBD1 is a possible D gene (6 bases). Trimming took off 5 bases at V and 4 bases at J, with 12 bases between the two ends. The germline V gene has CDR1 MDHEN and CDR2 SYDVKM. The length of the CDR3 is 14 residues. The CDR3 DNA is TGTGCCAGCAGTAAGTACGACAGGAATCAGCCCCAGCATTTT. Protein: CASSKYDRNQPQHF.

The chain joins TRBV27 to TRBJ1-1, with D perhaps TRBD1 (6 bases). Trimming shortened V by 6 bases and J by 2 bases, and 16 bases separated the two germline ends. The CDR3 covers 15 residues. Per the germline V gene, CDR1 is MNHEY and CDR2 is SMNVEV (reference sequence). CDR3 residues: CASSHRGQTNTEAFF. The CDR3 region has the DNA TGTGCCAGCAGCCACAGAGGACAGACTAACACTGAAGCTTTCTTT.

The sample holds one count of this clonotype. The chain employs TRBV18 and TRBJ1-5; D ambiguous. In germline, CDR1 is KGHSH, CDR2 LQKENI. The CDR3 has 14 amino acids. The ends were cut back, 5 bases at V and 1 base at J, with 9 bases in the middle. The CDR3: CASSSRMSNQPQHF. The CDR3, as DNA: TGTGCCAGCTCATCTCGAATGAGCAATCAGCCCCAGCATTTT.

The chain carries TRBV28 and TRBJ2-7; possibly TRBD2 for D (6 bases). Germline CDR1 reads MDHEN; CDR2 reads SYDVKM. The V gene lost 6 bases and the J gene lost 4 bases, with 16 bases spanning the gap. The CDR3 spans 14 residues. This chain's CDR3 is CASSTDGGVYEQYF. Written as DNA, the CDR3 is TGTGCCAGCAGCACTGACGGGGGAGTATACGAGCAGTACTTC.

The chain employs TRBV15 and TRBJ2-1; 10 nucleotides agree with TRBD1. CDR3 length: 16 amino acids. The junction had 7 bases not matched to a gene; V was cut back by 0 bases and J by 8 bases. Per the germline V gene, CDR1 is LNHNV and CDR2 is YYDKDF (reference sequence). The CDR3 nucleotides read TGTGCCACCAGCAGAGATGCGGGACAGGGGAGGGATGAGCAGTTCTTC. Protein: CATSRDAGQGRDEQFF.

This sequence joins TRBV7-8 and TRBJ1-4; D possibly corresponds to TRBD1 (5 bases). The ends were cut back, 2 bases at V and 5 bases at J, with 9 bases in the middle. CDR3 length: 14 amino acids. The germline V gene has CDR1 SGHVS and CDR2 FQNEAQ. CDR3 protein: CASSLLTDNEKLFF. The CDR3 coding sequence is TGTGCCAGCAGCTTATTGACAGACAATGAAAAACTGTTTTTT. The complete variable domain, with remaining parts taken from reference TRBV7-8 and TRBJ1-4, reads GAGVSQSPRYKVAKRGQDVALRCDPISGHVSLFWYQQALGQGPEFLTYFQNEAQLDKSGLPSDRFFAERPEGSVSTLKIQRTQQEDSAVYLCASSLLTDNEKLFFGSGTQLSVL.